The present T cell receptor (beta chain) was sequenced within a study of vaccination and CD4 T cells after COVID-19. Study conclusions and caveats: The rise in median SARS-CoV-2-reactive clonotypes, from roughly 21 to 40, was not significant.

The junction had 5 bases not matched to a gene; V was cut back by 3 bases and J by 2 bases. CDR3 length: 15 amino acids. CDR1 SGHVS and CDR2 FQNEAQ come from the germline V gene. About this clonotype itself: The antigen is not known.

Treatment specified: approximately 9-day PBMC culture with coronavirus spike peptide pools or control peptides (ViraFEST assay). Cultured CD4+ T-cell DNA underwent Oncomine TCR Beta short-read sequencing. Researchers extracted genomic DNA from CD4+ T cells that had been cultured. TCRdb called the PCR reads again in MiXCR, with one record for every CDR3 protein. The profile covers approximately 22,000 distinct CDR3 sequences, with over 35% appearing a single time and around 20% taken by the ten largest. The sequencing used CD4+ T cells from blood, cultured in vitro, collected before SARS-CoV-2 vaccination. The TCR was taken from a human donor who received a COVID-19 vaccine. The rearrangement uses TRBV7-8 and TRBJ2-3; 7 positions agree with TRBD2. Written as DNA, the CDR3 is TGTGCCAGCAGCTTCGAGACTAGCCCCACAGATACGCAGTATTTT. Its protein product is CASSFETSPTDTQYF.